These 16 T cell receptor beta chains were all obtained from the same sample, sequenced in a study of T cell responses to AZD1222 COVID-19 vaccine. Assay: immunoSEQ multiplex PCR; the TCRdb copy retains only in-frame clones and omits some. The sample holds tens of thousands of clones, roughly 87% seen once. The source was peripheral blood, collected 28 days after the second AZD1222 dose. These TCRs come from an adult who received the AZD1222 COVID-19 vaccine.

The chain has TRBV12-3 or TRBV12-4 and TRBJ2-2; D unresolved. This CDR3 has 12 residues. V dropped 6 bases and J dropped 3 bases, with 5 bases sitting between them. This CDR3 is CASRFDTGELFF. As DNA, the CDR3 is TGTGCCAGCAGGTTCGACACCGGGGAGCTGTTTTTT.

The V gene is TRBV7-3, the J gene TRBJ2-6, with D possibly being TRBD2 (6 bases). CDR3 size: 16 residues. Trimming removed 0 bases from V and 2 bases from J, with 8 bases in between. CDR1 is SGHTA and CDR2 is FQGTGA in the germline V gene. CDR3 amino acids: CASSLTGGTGANVLTF. DNA of the CDR3: TGTGCCAGCAGCTTAACTGGGGGGACTGGGGCCAACGTCCTGACTTTC. Filled out from reference TRBV7-3 and TRBJ2-6, the complete variable domain reads GAGVSQTPSNKVTEKGKYVELRCDPISGHTALYWYRQSLGQGPEFLIYFQGTGAADDSGLPNDRFFAVRPEGSVSTLKIQRTERGDSAVYLCASSLTGGTGANVLTFGAGSRLTVL.

This chain uses TRBV6-5 with TRBJ1-2, with 7 bases fitting TRBD1. The CDR3 has 12 residues. V dropped 4 bases and J dropped 8; count of bases not matched to a gene: 4. CDR1 is MNHEY and CDR2 is SVGAGI in the germline V gene. The DNA of the CDR3 is TGTGCCAGCAGTTTCCGAGGGGGCGGCTACACCTTC. It specifies CASSFRGGGYTF.

The J gene is TRBJ1-2, the V gene TRBV9; D ambiguous. The CDR3 covers 11 residues. The V end was cut by 3 bases, the J end by 10 bases, with 10 bases between. Germline CDR1 reads SGDLS; CDR2 reads YYNGEE. CDR3 nucleotide sequence: TGTGCCAGCAGCGCTAACTTGGACTACACCTTC. It codes for CASSANLDYTF.

The CDR3 loop is CSVGIGQSTDTQYF. In nucleotides, the CDR3 is TGCAGCGTTGGGATTGGACAGTCCACAGATACGCAGTATTTT. The gene calls are TRBV29-1 and TRBJ2-3; possibly TRBD1 for D (6 bases). The V end lost 4 bases, the J end lost 2 bases, and 13 bases lay between the germline ends. Germline CDR1 and CDR2: SQVTM and ANQGSEA. The CDR3 has 14 residues.

The rearrangement links TRBV27 to TRBJ2-7; 7 bases match TRBD1. With 6 bases clipped from V and 1 base from J, the junction kept 6 bases outside the gene matches. CDR1 is MNHEY, CDR2 SMNVEV, per germline (reference sequence). CDR3 length: 14 residues. The CDR3: CASSIKTGSYEQYF. In nucleotides, the CDR3 is TGTGCCAGCAGCATAAAGACAGGGTCCTACGAGCAGTACTTC.

J is TRBJ1-1 and V is TRBV10-3; 8 nucleotides line up with TRBD1. After removal of 5 bases from V and 1 base from J, the junction contained 3 bases not matched to a gene. Germline assignment: CDR1 ENHRY and CDR2 SYGVKD. This CDR3 contains 14 residues. CDR3 bases: TGTGCCATCAGTCCCGGGACAGGGAACACTGAAGCTTTCTTT. This translates into CAISPGTGNTEAFF.

The chain combines TRBV5-6 with TRBJ1-2; D is uncertain. V was cut by 1 base and J by 1 base, with 11 bases left in between. The germline V gene has CDR1 SGHDT and CDR2 YYEEEE. This CDR3 is 15 amino acids long. CDR3 protein: CASSLSLTDNYGYTF. The CDR3 DNA reads TGTGCCAGCAGCTTGAGTCTCACAGATAACTATGGCTACACCTTC.

This chain connects TRBV6-1 to TRBJ1-6; 11 bases map to TRBD1. Germline V gene data show CDR1 as MNHNS and CDR2 as SASEGT. Trimming cost V 3 bases and J 13 bases; bases outside gene matches: 8. The CDR3 sequence is 15 residues long. CDR3 amino acids: CASSEGQGVFSPLHF. CDR3 nucleotide sequence: TGTGCCAGCAGTGAGGGACAGGGGGTTTTTTCGCCCCTCCACTTT.

This chain uses TRBV11-3 with TRBJ2-1; possible D gene TRBD2, 7 bases. CDR1 SGHNT and CDR2 YENEEA come from the germline V gene. V lost 5 bases and J lost 1, with 12 bases in between. This CDR3 has 15 residues. The CDR3 sequence: CASSEGGQSYNEQFF. Written as DNA, the CDR3 is TGTGCCAGCAGCGAGGGGGGGCAGTCCTACAATGAGCAGTTCTTC.

This clone was recorded once. V gene TRBV10-3 combines with J gene TRBJ1-6; no definite D call. There are 15 residues in the CDR3. Between the trimmed V and J ends, which lost 2 bases and 8 bases, there was a span of 13 bases. CDR1 is ENHRY and CDR2 is SYGVKD in the germline V gene. The CDR3 DNA sequence: TGTGCCATCAGTGAGAGGCCAGCCTACGATTCACCCCTCCACTTT. Residues: CAISERPAYDSPLHF.

Only one count was recorded for this clone. The genes are TRBV2 and TRBJ1-2, with D tentatively TRBD1 (5 bases). V lost 0 bases and J lost 7, with 6 bases in between. The CDR3 consists of 12 residues. Germline CDR1 is SNHLY and CDR2 is FYNNEI. The CDR3 DNA reads TGTGCCAGCAGTGAAGCGGGGGGTGGCTACACCTTC. Its translation: CASSEAGGGYTF.

The CDR3 DNA follows: TGTGCCAGCAGTGTGGTGGAGGGCAATCAGCCCCAGCATTTT. Residues: CASSVVEGNQPQHF. This chain joins TRBV2 and TRBJ1-5; D gene unclear. The CDR3 extends over 14 amino acids. Germline V gene data show CDR1 as SNHLY and CDR2 as FYNNEI. The V end lost 4 bases, the J end lost 2 bases, and 9 bases lay between the germline ends.

This chain links TRBV19 with TRBJ2-7; D may correspond to TRBD1 or TRBD2 (5 bases each). Trimming shortened V by 6 bases and J by 2 bases, and 17 bases separated the two germline ends. Germline CDR1 is LNHDA and CDR2 is SQIVND (reference sequence). This CDR3 has 15 residues. As DNA, the CDR3 is TGTGCCAGTAGCCCGGGGACCGTGAGACCCTACGAGCAGTACTTC. Translating gives CASSPGTVRPYEQYF.

The CDR3 bases are TGTGCCAGTAGGGGTACAGGGTGGAGGAATCAGCCCCAGCATTTT. This codes for CASRGTGWRNQPQHF. V gene TRBV19 combines with J gene TRBJ1-5; perhaps TRBD1 as D (6 bases). V lost 6 bases and J lost 4, with 16 bases in between. Germline V lookup: CDR1 LNHDA, CDR2 SQIVND (reference sequence). The CDR3 spans 15 residues. The complete variable domain, with remaining parts taken from reference TRBV19 and TRBJ1-5, reads DGGITQSPKYLFRKEGQNVTLSCEQNLNHDAMYWYRQDPGQGLRLIYYSQIVNDFQKGDIAEGYSVSREKKESFPLTVTSAQKNPTAFYLCASRGTGWRNQPQHFGDGTRLSIL.

This chain joins TRBV21-1 and TRBJ2-7; the tabulated D call, TRBD1, remains unverified against the DNA. TRBV21-1 has pseudogene status. The CDR3 is made up of 19 amino acids. The CDR3 protein is CASSKGVFSGGRLAYEQYF. The CDR3 nucleotides are TGTGCCAGCAGCAAAGGGGTCTTCTCAGGGGGTCGGTTGGCCTACGAGCAGTACTTC.